This T cell receptor (beta chain) comes out of a study of T cell changes during pregnancy in multiple sclerosis. Generated by immunoSEQ multiplex PCR, the TCRdb table keeps only in-frame clones and is missing some. The sample lists some 80,000 clones; approximately 95% were seen once. Germline CDR1 reads SQVTM; CDR2 reads ANQGSEA. The CDR3 spans 12 residues. The ends were cut back, 7 bases at V and 0 bases at J, with 9 bases in the middle. The chain links TRBV29-1 to TRBJ1-2; tentative D call: TRBD1 (6 bases). Sequences were derived from CD4+ T cells from peripheral blood mononuclear cells, sampled after pregnancy. This receptor was obtained from a female donor with multiple sclerosis, enrolled in a pregnancy study. The CDR3 coding sequence is TGCAGCGGCCGGGACACTAACTATGGCTACACCTTC. Translating it yields CSGRDTNYGYTF.